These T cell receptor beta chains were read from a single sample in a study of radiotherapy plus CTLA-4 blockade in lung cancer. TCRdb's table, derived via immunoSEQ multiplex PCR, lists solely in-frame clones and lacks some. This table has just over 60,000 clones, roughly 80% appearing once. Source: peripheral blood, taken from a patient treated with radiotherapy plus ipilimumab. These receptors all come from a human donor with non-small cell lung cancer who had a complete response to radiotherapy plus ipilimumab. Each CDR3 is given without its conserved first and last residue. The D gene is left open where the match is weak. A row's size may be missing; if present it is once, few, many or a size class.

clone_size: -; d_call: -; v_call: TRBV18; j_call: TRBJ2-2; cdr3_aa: ASSLAGTGELF
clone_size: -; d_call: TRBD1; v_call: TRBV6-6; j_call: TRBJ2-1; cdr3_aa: ASRMGGQAYNEQF
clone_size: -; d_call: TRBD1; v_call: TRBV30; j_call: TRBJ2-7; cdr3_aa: AWSKTGQGREQY
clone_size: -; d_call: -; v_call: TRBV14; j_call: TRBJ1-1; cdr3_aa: ASSLQANTEAF
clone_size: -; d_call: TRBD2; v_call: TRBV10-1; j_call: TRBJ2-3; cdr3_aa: ASSHTRLAGVSVDTQY
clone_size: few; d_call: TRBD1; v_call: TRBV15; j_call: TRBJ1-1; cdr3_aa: ATSMGTGVTEAF
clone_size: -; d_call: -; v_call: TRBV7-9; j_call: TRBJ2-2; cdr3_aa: ASSTSYRGGTGELF
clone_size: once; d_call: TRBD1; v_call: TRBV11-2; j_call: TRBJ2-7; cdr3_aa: ASRGTGYEQY
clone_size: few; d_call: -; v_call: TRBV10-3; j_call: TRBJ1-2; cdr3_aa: AISESRVNYGYT
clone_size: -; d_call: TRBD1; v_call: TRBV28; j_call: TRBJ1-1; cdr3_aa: ASSLWQGAGDTEAF
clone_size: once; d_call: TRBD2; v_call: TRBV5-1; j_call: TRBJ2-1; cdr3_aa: ASSREASYNEQF
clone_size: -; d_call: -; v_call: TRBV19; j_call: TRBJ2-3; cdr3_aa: ASSPVRGKGTDTQY
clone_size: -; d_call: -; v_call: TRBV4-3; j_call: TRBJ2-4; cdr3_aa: ASSPQQGKNIQY
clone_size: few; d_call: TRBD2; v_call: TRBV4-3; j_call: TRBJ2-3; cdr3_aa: ASSRITSGSADTQY
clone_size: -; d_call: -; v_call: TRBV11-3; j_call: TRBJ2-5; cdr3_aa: ASNSGETQY
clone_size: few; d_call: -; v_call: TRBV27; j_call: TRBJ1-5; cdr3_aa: ASSLRSENQPQH
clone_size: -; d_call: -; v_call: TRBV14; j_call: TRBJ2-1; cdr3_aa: ASSQGLSVVNNEQF
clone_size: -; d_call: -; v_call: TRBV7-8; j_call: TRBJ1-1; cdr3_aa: ASSPEPGPAWSTEAF
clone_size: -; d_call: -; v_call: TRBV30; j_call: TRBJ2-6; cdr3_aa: AWSARPSGANVLT
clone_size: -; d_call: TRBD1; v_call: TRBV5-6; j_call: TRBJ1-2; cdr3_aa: ASSLVTGGDYGYT
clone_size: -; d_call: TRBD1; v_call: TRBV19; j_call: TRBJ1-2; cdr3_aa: ASSIDGTAYGYT
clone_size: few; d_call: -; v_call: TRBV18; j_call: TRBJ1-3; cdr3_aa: ASSPDSSGNTIY
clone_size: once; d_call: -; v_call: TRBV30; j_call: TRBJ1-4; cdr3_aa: AWSVRTGRMIKMF
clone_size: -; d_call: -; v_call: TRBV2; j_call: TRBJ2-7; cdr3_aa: ASSAYEQY
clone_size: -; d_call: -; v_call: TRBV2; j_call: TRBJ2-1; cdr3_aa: ASSEGARVQF
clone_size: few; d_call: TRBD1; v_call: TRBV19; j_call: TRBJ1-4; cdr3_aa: ASSRDSPKLF
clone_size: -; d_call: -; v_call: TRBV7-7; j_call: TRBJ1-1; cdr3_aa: ASSPVRNTEAF
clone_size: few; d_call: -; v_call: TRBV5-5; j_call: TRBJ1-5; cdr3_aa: ASSLEGGWSNQPQH
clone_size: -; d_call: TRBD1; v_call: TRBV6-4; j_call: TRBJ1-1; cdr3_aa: ASSDPTGQGRNTEAF
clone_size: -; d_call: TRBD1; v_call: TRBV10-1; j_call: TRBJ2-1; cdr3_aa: ASSTGQGGRGEQF
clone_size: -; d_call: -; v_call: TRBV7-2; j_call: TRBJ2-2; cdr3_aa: ASSPQGAGGTGELF
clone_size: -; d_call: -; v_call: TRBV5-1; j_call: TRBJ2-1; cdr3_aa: ASSLAGVDPYNEQF
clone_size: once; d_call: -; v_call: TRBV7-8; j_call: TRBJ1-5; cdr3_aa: ASSLSTQGQPQPQH
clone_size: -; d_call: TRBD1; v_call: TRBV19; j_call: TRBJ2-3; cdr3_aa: ASSTRQGAVY
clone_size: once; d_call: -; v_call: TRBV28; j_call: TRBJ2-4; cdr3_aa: ASSPGSVGRNIQY
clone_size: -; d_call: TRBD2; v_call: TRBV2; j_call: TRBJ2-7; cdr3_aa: ASKAGGSSYEQY
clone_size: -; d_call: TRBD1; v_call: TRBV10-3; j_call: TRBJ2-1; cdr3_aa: AISVGQGGRNEQF
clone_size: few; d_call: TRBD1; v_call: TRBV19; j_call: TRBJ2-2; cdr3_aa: ASIETGGPGELF
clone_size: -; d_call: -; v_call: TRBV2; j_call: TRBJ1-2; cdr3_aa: ASSEGAIDYGYT
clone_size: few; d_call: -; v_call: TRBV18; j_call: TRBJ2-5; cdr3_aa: ASSRPQRPETQY
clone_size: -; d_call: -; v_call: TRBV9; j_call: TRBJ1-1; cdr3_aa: ASSVGAGNTEAF
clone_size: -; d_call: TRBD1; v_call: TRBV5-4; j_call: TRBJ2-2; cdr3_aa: ASSLRQGNTGELF
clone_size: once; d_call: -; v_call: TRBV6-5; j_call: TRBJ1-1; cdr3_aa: ASSYGNEAF
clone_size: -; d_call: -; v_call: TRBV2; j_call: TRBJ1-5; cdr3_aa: ASSGRTDNQPQH
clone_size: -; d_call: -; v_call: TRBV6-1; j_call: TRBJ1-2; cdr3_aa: ASSTQGNYGYT
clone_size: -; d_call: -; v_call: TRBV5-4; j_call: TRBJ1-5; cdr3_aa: ASSLGGAGNQPQH
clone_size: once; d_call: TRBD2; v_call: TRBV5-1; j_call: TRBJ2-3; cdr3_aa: ASSLAIAGLAGGSTDTQY
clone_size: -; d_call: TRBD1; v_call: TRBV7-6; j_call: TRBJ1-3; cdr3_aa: ASSLGQPSSGNTIY
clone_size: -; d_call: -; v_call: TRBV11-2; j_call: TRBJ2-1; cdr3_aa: ASSFQGGSNEQF
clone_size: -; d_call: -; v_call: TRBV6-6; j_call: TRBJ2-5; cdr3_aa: ASSYSKGGTETQY
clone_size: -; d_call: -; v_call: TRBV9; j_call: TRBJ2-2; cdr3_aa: ASSSGGRGTGELF
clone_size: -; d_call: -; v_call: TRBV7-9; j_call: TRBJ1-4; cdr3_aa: ASSKTPGREKLF
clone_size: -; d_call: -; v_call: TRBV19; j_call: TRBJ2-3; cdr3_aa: ASSPAWRDTQY
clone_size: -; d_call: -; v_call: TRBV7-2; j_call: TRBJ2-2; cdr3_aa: ASSPGLGGELF